The clone carrying this T cell receptor (beta chain) was detected a few times. As yet, its antigen is unknown. This sample was included in a study of vaccination and CD4 T cells after COVID-19. Study details: Post-diagnosis, post-COVID samples were collected after a median approximately 100 days, ranging 35 to 161.

The Oncomine TCR Beta short-read assay was applied to DNA of cultured CD4+ T cells. From cultured CD4+ T cells, genomic DNA was extracted. MiXCR, applied by TCRdb to the PCR reads, yields one record per CDR3 protein. The sample shows some 16,000 distinct CDR3 sequences, about a third of them seen only once. This CDR3 has 14 residues. Germline V gene data show CDR1 as KGHDR and CDR2 as SFDVKD. Trimming shortened V by 1 base and J by 6 bases, and 11 bases separated the two germline ends. The treatment is: approximately 10-day PBMC culture with coronavirus spike peptide pools or control peptides (ViraFEST assay). With peptide pools, ViraFEST first expanded antigen-specific T cells and afterwards sequenced their TCRs. The culture of 2 million to 2.5 million PBMCs per well included 8 to 10 IU/ml IL-2 and about 9.8 ug/ml peptide pools.

The material was CD4+ T cells from blood, cultured in vitro, obtained before SARS-CoV-2 vaccination. The chain couples TRBV24-1 to TRBJ1-2; D possibly corresponds to TRBD1 (5 bases). This clonotype was sampled from a human donor who received a COVID-19 vaccine. This chain's CDR3 is CATSDFSGQHGYTF. Written as DNA, the CDR3 is TGTGCCACCAGTGATTTTTCAGGGCAACATGGCTACACCTTC.